Sequencing of this T cell receptor (beta chain) was carried out in a study of blood T cell repertoires in COVID-19. Study-level information: Both acute and convalescent COVID-19 samples were obtained from the United States, Italy and Spain.

The CDR3 contains 15 residues. Per germline, CDR1 KGHDR and CDR2 SFDVKD. V lost 9 bases to trimming and J lost 7 bases, with 21 bases between them. Clones were read by immunoSEQ multiplex PCR, and TCRdb kept only the in-frame ones, dropping some. The data show 450,000 or so clones, about 90% seen once. The study recruited people aged 18 to 89 years across roughly 25 US areas. The V call is TRBV24-1, the J call TRBJ2-1, with D unresolved. The sample taken for sequencing was PBMCs or T cells enriched from blood (not recorded which). The sequence was obtained from a young man who had recovered from COVID-19. The CDR3 is CATRADSGSYNEQFF. CDR3 in DNA: TGTGCCACCCGTGCTGACTCCGGGTCTTATAATGAGCAGTTCTTC.